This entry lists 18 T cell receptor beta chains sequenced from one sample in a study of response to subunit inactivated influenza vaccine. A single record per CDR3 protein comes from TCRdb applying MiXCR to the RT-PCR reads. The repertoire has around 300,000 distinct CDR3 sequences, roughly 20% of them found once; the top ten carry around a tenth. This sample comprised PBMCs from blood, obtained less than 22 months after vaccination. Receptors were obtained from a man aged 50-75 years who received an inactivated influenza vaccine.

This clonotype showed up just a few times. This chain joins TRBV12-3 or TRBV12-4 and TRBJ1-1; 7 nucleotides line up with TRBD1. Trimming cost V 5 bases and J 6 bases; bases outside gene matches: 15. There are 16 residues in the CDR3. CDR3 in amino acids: CASSTLAGGGSSEAFF. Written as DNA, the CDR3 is TGTGCCAGCAGTACCCTTGCAGGGGGAGGGTCATCTGAAGCTTTCTTT.

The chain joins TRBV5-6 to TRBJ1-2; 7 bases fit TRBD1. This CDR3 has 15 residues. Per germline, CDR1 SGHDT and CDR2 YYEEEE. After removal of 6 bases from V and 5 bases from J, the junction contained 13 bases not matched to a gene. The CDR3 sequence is CASTLPGRGRYGYTF. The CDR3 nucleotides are TGTGCCAGCACCCTGCCGGGCAGGGGGAGGTATGGCTACACCTTC.

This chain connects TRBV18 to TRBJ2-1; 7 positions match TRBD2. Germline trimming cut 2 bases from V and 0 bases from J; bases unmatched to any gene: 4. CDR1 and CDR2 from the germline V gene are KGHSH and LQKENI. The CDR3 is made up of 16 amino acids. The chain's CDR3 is CASSPMGGSSYNEQFF. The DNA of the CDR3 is TGTGCCAGCTCACCAATGGGGGGGAGCTCCTACAATGAGCAGTTCTTC.

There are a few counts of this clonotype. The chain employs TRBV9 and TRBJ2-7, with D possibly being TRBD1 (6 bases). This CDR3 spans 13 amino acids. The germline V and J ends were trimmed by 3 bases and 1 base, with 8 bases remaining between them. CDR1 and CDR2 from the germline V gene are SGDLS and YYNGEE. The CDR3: CASSGGQSYEQYF. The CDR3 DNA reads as TGTGCCAGCAGCGGGGGACAATCCTACGAGCAGTACTTC.

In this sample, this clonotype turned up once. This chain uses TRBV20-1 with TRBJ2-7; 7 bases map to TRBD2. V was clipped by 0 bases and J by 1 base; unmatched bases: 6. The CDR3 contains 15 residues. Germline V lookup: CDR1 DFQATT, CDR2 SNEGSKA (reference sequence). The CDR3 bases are TGCAGTGCTAGAGATCGAGCGGGGAGTTCCTACGAGCAGTACTTC. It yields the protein CSARDRAGSSYEQYF.

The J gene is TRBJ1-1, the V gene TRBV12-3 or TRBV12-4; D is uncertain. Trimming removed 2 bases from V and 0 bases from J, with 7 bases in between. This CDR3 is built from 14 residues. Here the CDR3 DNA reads TGTGCCAGCAGTTTAACGCAGATGAACACTGAAGCTTTCTTT. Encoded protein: CASSLTQMNTEAFF.

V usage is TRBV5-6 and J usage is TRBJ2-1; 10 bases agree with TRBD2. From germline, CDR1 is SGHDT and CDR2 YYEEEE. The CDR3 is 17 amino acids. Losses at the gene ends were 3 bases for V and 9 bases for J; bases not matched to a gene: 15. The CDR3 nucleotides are TGTGCCAGCAGCTCAACCTTTGGACTAGCGGCCCAGGGTGAGCAGTTCTTC. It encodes CASSSTFGLAAQGEQFF. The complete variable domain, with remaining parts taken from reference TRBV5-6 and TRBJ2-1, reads DAGVTQSPTHLIKTRGQQVTLRCSPKSGHDTVSWYQQALGQGPQFIFQYYEEEERQRGNFPDRFSGHQFPNYSSELNVNALLLGDSALYLCASSSTFGLAAQGEQFFGPGTRLTVL.

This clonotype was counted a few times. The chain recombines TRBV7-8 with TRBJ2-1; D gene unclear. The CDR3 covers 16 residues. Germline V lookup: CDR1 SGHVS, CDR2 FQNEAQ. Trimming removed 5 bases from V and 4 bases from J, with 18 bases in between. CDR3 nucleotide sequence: TGTGCCAGCAGCCCTAGGGCAGGTCCGTCATACAATGAGCAGTTCTTC. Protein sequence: CASSPRAGPSYNEQFF.

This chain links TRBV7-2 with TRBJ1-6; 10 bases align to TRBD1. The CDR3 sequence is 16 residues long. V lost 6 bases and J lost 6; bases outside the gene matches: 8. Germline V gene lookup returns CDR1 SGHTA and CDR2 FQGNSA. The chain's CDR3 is CASRTTGGRLNSPLHF. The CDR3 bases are TGTGCCAGCAGAACGACAGGGGGCAGACTTAATTCACCCCTCCACTTT.

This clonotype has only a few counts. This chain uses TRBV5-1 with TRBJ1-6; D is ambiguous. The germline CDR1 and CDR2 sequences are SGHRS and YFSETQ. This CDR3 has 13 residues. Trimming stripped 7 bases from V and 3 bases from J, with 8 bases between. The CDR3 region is CASQLDYNSPLHF. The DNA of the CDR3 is TGCGCCAGCCAACTAGACTATAATTCACCCCTCCACTTT.

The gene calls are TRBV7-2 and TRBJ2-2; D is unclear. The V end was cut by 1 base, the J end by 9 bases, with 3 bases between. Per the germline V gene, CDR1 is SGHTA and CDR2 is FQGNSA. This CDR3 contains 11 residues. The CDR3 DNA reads TGTGCCAGCAGCTTAGGGAGGGAGCTGTTTTTT. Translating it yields CASSLGRELFF.

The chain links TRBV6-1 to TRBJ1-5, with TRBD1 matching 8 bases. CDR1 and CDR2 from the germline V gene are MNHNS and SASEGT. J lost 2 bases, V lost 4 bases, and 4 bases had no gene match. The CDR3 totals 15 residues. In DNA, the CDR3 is TGTGCCAGCAGTGGGCAGGGGGCGCGCAATCAGCCCCAGCATTTT. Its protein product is CASSGQGARNQPQHF.

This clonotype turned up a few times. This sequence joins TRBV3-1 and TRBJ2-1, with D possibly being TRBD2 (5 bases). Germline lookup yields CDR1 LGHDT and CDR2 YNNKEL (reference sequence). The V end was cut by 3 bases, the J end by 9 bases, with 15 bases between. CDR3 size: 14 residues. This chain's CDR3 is CASSQIRDAGEQFF. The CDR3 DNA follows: TGTGCCAGCAGCCAGATCCGGGATGCGGGTGAGCAGTTCTTC.

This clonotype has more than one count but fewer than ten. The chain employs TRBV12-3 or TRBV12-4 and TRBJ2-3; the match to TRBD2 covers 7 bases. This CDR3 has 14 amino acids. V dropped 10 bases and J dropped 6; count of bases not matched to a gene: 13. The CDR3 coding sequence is TGTGCCAACACGCTCCGGGGGGTCAGGGATACGCAGTATTTT. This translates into CANTLRGVRDTQYF.

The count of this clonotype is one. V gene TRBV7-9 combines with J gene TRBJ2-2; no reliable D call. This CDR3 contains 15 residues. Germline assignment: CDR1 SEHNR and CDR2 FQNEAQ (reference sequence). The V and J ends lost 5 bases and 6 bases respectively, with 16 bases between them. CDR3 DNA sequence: TGTGCCAGCAGCCGAGGACCCGTACTATCCGGGGAGCTGTTTTTT. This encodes CASSRGPVLSGELFF.

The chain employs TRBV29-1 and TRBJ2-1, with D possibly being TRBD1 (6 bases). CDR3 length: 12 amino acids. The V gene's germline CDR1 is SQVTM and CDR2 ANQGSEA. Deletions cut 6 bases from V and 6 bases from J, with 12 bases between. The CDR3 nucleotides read TGCAGCGTCGGACAGAGAGGCAATGAGCAGTTCTTC. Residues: CSVGQRGNEQFF.

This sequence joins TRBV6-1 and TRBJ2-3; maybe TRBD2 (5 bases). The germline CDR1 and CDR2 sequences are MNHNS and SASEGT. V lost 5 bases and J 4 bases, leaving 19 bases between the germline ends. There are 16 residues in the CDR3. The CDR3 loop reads CASSLLSSRVADTQYF. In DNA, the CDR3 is TGTGCCAGCAGTCTCCTCTCTAGCCGGGTGGCAGATACGCAGTATTTT.

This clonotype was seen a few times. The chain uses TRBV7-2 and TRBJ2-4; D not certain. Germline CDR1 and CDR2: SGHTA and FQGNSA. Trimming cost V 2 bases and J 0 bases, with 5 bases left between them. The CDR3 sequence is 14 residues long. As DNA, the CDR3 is TGTGCCAGCAGCTTATCAGTAGCCAAAAACATTCAGTACTTC. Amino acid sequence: CASSLSVAKNIQYF.